Listed here are 30 T cell receptor beta chains from one sample, sequenced in a study of T cell responses to AZD1222 COVID-19 vaccine. Data came from immunoSEQ multiplex PCR; TCRdb stores just in-frame clones and leaves some out. The repertoire includes some 140,000 clones, around 84% of them detected once, and 4.1% sits in the top ten. Source: peripheral blood, taken on day 0 of AZD1222 vaccination. These receptors were taken from an adult in good health.

The chain links TRBV6-5 to TRBJ1-2; unclear D gene. CDR1 and CDR2 (germline): MNHEY, SVGAGI. The V end was cut by 7 bases, the J end by 8 bases, with 17 bases between. This CDR3 has 13 amino acids. The DNA for the CDR3 is TGTGCCAGCACGGCCTCTGAGTTGACGGGCTACACCTTC. This sequence encodes CASTASELTGYTF.

This clone was recorded only once. The chain links TRBV30 to TRBJ1-1; D unclear. Trimming took 7 bases from V and 1 from J, leaving 7 bases between them. CDR1 and CDR2 (germline): GTSNPN, SVGIG (reference sequence). The CDR3 consists of 11 residues. CDR3 coding DNA: TGTGCCTCCAAGTGGAACACTGAAGCTTTCTTT. Protein sequence: CASKWNTEAFF.

The chain links TRBV27 to TRBJ2-1; 7 bases fit TRBD1. With V trimmed by 5 bases and J by 0 bases, 10 bases remained unmatched. Germline V lookup: CDR1 MNHEY, CDR2 SMNVEV (reference sequence). CDR3 length: 17 residues. CDR3 nucleotides: TGTGCCAGCAGTATCCTGGGACAGCCAAGCTCCTACAATGAGCAGTTCTTC. It codes for CASSILGQPSSYNEQFF.

The V call is TRBV7-3, the J call TRBJ1-2; the match to TRBD1 covers 7 bases. The trim removed 5 bases at V and 7 bases at J, leaving 13 bases unmatched. Germline loops: CDR1 SGHTA, CDR2 FQGTGA. CDR3 length: 15 residues. CDR3: CASSLGQPRGFGYTF. The CDR3 DNA follows: TGTGCCAGCAGCCTGGGACAGCCAAGGGGGTTTGGCTACACCTTC.

J is TRBJ1-3 and V is TRBV4-1; D might be TRBD1 (6 bases). The CDR3 loop spans 17 amino acids. Looked up from germline, CDR1 is MGHRA and CDR2 is YSYEKL. Between the trimmed V and J ends, which lost 5 bases and 1 base, there was a span of 18 bases. The CDR3 loop reads CASSNTGRGASGNTIYF. The CDR3 DNA is TGCGCCAGCAGCAACACCGGGAGGGGGGCATCTGGAAACACCATATATTTT.

This chain joins TRBV27 and TRBJ2-7; D is possibly TRBD1 or TRBD2 (6 bases each). V was clipped by 3 bases and J by 3 bases, with 12 bases between them. CDR1 is MNHEY, CDR2 SMNVEV, per germline (reference sequence). This CDR3 has 14 residues. This chain's CDR3 is CASSFRGPDYEQYF. In nucleotides, the CDR3 is TGTGCCAGCAGTTTTCGGGGGCCGGACTACGAGCAGTACTTC.

The chain carries TRBV6-5 and TRBJ1-6; possibly TRBD1 for D (5 bases). Germline V lookup: CDR1 MNHEY, CDR2 SVGAGI. V was clipped by 6 bases and J by 6 bases, with 12 bases between them. The CDR3 is made up of 14 amino acids. CDR3 region: CASRPQAFNSPLHF. CDR3 DNA sequence: TGTGCCAGCAGACCACAGGCGTTTAATTCACCCCTCCACTTT.

The V gene is TRBV6-1, the J gene TRBJ1-5; TRBD1 might be the D (6 bases). V was pared by 2 bases and J by 7 bases, with 12 bases between. The CDR3 has 14 amino acids. The V gene's germline CDR1 is MNHNS and CDR2 SASEGT. The CDR3 loop is CASSESGAGQPQHF. CDR3 sequence (DNA): TGTGCCAGCAGTGAATCGGGGGCTGGGCAGCCCCAGCATTTT.

This chain uses TRBV2 with TRBJ2-2; 7 positions agree with TRBD1. This CDR3 has 15 amino acids. CDR1 is SNHLY, CDR2 FYNNEI, per germline. V dropped 6 bases and J dropped 4; count of bases not matched to a gene: 8. The CDR3 loop is CASSLDRVVTGELFF. CDR3 nucleotides: TGTGCCAGCAGCCTCGACAGGGTGGTCACCGGGGAGCTGTTTTTT.

To note about this clone: One junction end does not reproduce the germline sequence, and a read error may be involved. This chain connects TRBV6-1 to TRBJ1-2; 7 bases align to TRBD1. Germline V gene lookup returns CDR1 MNHNS and CDR2 SASEGT. The CDR3 sequence is 15 residues long. The CDR3 region has the DNA TGTGCCAGCAGGGAAGGAGGGGGCGACAGCTATGGCTACACCTTC. This encodes CASREGGGDSYGYTF.

CDR3: CSAPEGYNGYTF. The CDR3 coding sequence is TGCAGCGCCCCTGAGGGGTATAACGGCTACACCTTC. J is TRBJ1-2 and V is TRBV29-1; weak D call: TRBD1 (5 bases). The germline V gene encodes CDR1 SQVTM and CDR2 ANQGSEA. CDR3 size: 12 residues. V lost 7 bases and J 8 bases, leaving 17 bases between the germline ends.

The rearrangement links TRBV7-3 to TRBJ1-6; the D gene is possibly TRBD1 (6 bases). The CDR3 is 14 amino acids. V lost 3 bases and J lost 7, with 10 bases in between. Germline values: CDR1 SGHTA, CDR2 FQGTGA. The CDR3 DNA follows: TGTGCCAGCAGCTTTGGGGGCGGCAATTCACCCCTCCACTTT. Residues: CASSFGGGNSPLHF.

The chain has TRBV6-6 and TRBJ2-1; 8 bases map to TRBD2. V dropped 4 bases and J dropped 10; count of bases not matched to a gene: 15. The CDR3 has 16 amino acids. Germline CDR1 MNHNY, CDR2 SVGAGI (reference sequence). The CDR3 sequence is CASSSVLAGGGNEQFF. The DNA of the CDR3 is TGTGCCAGCAGTTCCGTTCTGGCGGGGGGCGGGAACGAGCAGTTCTTC.

This clone was seen a single time. The CDR3 region is CASSPRGYDRTEAFF. Here the CDR3 DNA reads TGTGCCAGCAGCCCTAGGGGCTACGACAGGACTGAAGCTTTCTTT. The genes are TRBV7-2 and TRBJ1-1; weak D call: TRBD1 (6 bases). Germline CDR1 is SGHTA and CDR2 is FQGNSA. The CDR3 covers 15 residues. The V and J ends lost 5 bases and 5 bases respectively, with 18 bases between them. Based on the CDR3 plus reference TRBV7-2 and TRBJ1-1, the full variable domain is GAGVSQSPSNKVTEKGKDVELRCDPISGHTALYWYRQSLGQGLEFLIYFQGNSAPDKSGLPSDRFSAERTGGSVSTLTIQRTQQEDSAVYLCASSPRGYDRTEAFFGQGTRLTVV.

The chain links TRBV11-2 to TRBJ1-2; TRBD1 matches at 7 bases. The V gene's germline CDR1 is SGHAT and CDR2 FQNNGV. This CDR3 has 13 residues. The ends lost 3 bases at V and 8 bases at J; junction bases unmatched: 6. The CDR3 DNA sequence: TGTGCCAGCAGCTTCAAACAGGGGAACGGCTACACCTTC. It specifies CASSFKQGNGYTF.

This clone was recorded only once. V and J are TRBV5-8 and TRBJ1-5; D gene ambiguous. CDR3 size: 12 residues. Germline V lookup: CDR1 SGHTS, CDR2 YDEGEE. V shed 6 bases and J shed 0 bases, with 4 bases lying between them. CDR3 coding DNA: TGTGCCAGCACGAGTAGCAATCAGCCCCAGCATTTT. Translation: CASTSSNQPQHF.

This clone has more than one count but fewer than ten. The V call is TRBV7-3, the J call TRBJ2-3, with 8 bases aligning to TRBD1. The ends lost 4 bases at V and 5 bases at J; junction bases unmatched: 5. The CDR3 is 14 residues long. Germline V lookup: CDR1 SGHTA, CDR2 FQGTGA. CDR3 nucleotide sequence: TGTGCCAGCAGCTCGACCAGGGGGCGAGATACGCAGTATTTT. Protein product: CASSSTRGRDTQYF.

This clone was counted once. The chain is built from TRBV5-1 and TRBJ2-1, with TRBD1 matching 11 bases. Losses at the gene ends were 4 bases for V and 4 bases for J; bases not matched to a gene: 13. Germline CDR1 is SGHRS and CDR2 is YFSETQ. The CDR3 loop spans 18 amino acids. The CDR3 is CASSGFGQGAVRYNEQFF. The CDR3 bases are TGCGCCAGCAGCGGTTTTGGACAGGGGGCGGTACGGTACAATGAGCAGTTCTTC.

The chain has TRBV9 and TRBJ2-7; 10 nucleotides line up with TRBD1. CDR3 length equals 14 residues. The V gene's germline CDR1 is SGDLS and CDR2 YYNGEE. V trimming: 4 bases; J trimming: 7 bases; junction bases outside the gene matches: 8. Here the CDR3 reads CASSSRQGAGEQYF. For the CDR3, the DNA is TGTGCCAGCAGCTCCCGACAGGGGGCTGGTGAGCAGTACTTC.

The chain employs TRBV9 and TRBJ1-6; 7 bases map to TRBD1. V lost 3 bases and J lost 10; bases outside the gene matches: 4. Germline CDR1 and CDR2: SGDLS and YYNGEE. CDR3 length: 13 amino acids. CDR3 protein: CASSGQGRSPLHF. CDR3 nucleotide sequence: TGTGCCAGCAGCGGACAGGGCAGATCACCCCTCCACTTT.

The chain is built from TRBV9 and TRBJ2-7; tentatively, D is TRBD1 (6 bases). The V end lost 3 bases, the J end lost 0 bases, and 10 bases lay between the germline ends. From germline, CDR1 is SGDLS and CDR2 YYNGEE. The length of the CDR3 is 14 residues. CDR3 in amino acids: CASSAGQYSYEQYF. DNA for the CDR3: TGTGCCAGCAGCGCCGGACAGTACTCCTACGAGCAGTACTTC. The variable domain in full, with the rest retrieved from reference TRBV9 and TRBJ2-7, is DSGVTQTPKHLITATGQRVTLRCSPRSGDLSVYWYQQSLDQGLQFLIQYYNGEERAKGNILERFSAQQFPDLHSELNLSSLELGDSALYFCASSAGQYSYEQYFGPGTRLTVT.

The gene calls are TRBV9 and TRBJ1-1, with TRBD1 matching over 7 bases. The CDR3 spans 13 residues. The germline gives CDR1 SGDLS, CDR2 YYNGEE. V shed 0 bases and J 6 bases; nucleotides not matched to a gene: 2. CDR3: CASSVGGGPEAFF. CDR3 nucleotides: TGTGCCAGCAGCGTAGGAGGGGGCCCTGAAGCTTTCTTT.

This clone was recorded once. The V gene is TRBV6-5, the J gene TRBJ2-4, with D perhaps matching TRBD1 or TRBD2 (5 bases each). V was cut by 6 bases and J by 2 bases, with 8 bases left in between. Germline-derived CDR1 and CDR2 are MNHEY and SVGAGI. The CDR3 totals 13 residues. The CDR3, as DNA: TGTGCCAGCAGGGGGACCACCAAAAACATTCAGTACTTC. This codes for CASRGTTKNIQYF.

The J gene is TRBJ1-4, the V gene TRBV7-6; TRBD1 agrees at 7 bases. CDR1 is SGHVS, CDR2 FNYEAQ, per germline. The CDR3 consists of 16 residues. J was trimmed by 8 bases and V by 0 bases; bases with no gene match: 9. The CDR3 protein is CASSLAGRQGREKLFF. CDR3 bases: TGTGCCAGCAGCTTAGCGGGGAGACAGGGTAGGGAAAAACTGTTTTTT.

This clone was found a few times. This rearrangement joins TRBV19 to TRBJ1-2; maybe TRBD1 (5 bases). Between the trimmed V and J ends, which lost 4 bases and 0 bases, there was a span of 18 bases. Germline V lookup: CDR1 LNHDA, CDR2 SQIVND (reference sequence). The CDR3 has 17 residues. CDR3 coding DNA: TGTGCCAGTAGTACCCCCCCGAGGGGTCGCGCTAACTATGGCTACACCTTC. Translation gives CASSTPPRGRANYGYTF.

This chain links TRBV5-1 with TRBJ2-5, with TRBD2 identical over 11 bases. V dropped 3 bases and J dropped 5; count of bases not matched to a gene: 15. From germline, CDR1 is SGHRS and CDR2 YFSETQ. The CDR3 extends over 18 amino acids. CDR3 in DNA: TGCGCCAGCAGCTCCACGATAAGACTAGCGGGGCAAGGGGAGACCCAGTACTTC. Its translation is CASSSTIRLAGQGETQYF.

This chain uses TRBV18 with TRBJ2-5, with TRBD1 matching over 7 bases. The CDR3 consists of 15 residues. The ends lost 1 base at V and 5 bases at J; junction bases unmatched: 7. Germline V lookup: CDR1 KGHSH, CDR2 LQKENI. The CDR3 region has the DNA TGTGCCAGCTCACCACAGAGGGGGCGCTTGGAGACCCAGTACTTC. This codes for CASSPQRGRLETQYF.

The chain links TRBV18 to TRBJ2-7; D may be TRBD1 or TRBD2 (6 bases each). Germline assignment: CDR1 KGHSH and CDR2 LQKENI. V was cut by 4 bases and J by 2 bases, with 9 bases left in between. This CDR3 contains 13 residues. The chain's CDR3 is CASSLRDTYEQYF. In DNA, the CDR3 is TGTGCCAGCTCACTGCGGGACACCTACGAGCAGTACTTC.

The rearrangement links TRBV18 to TRBJ1-5, with a possible D match to TRBD1 (5 bases). The germline gives CDR1 KGHSH, CDR2 LQKENI. The CDR3 runs 15 residues. V lost 2 bases and J lost 5, with 13 bases in between. The CDR3 DNA reads TGTGCCAGCTCACCAAGCACAGGCGCGGATCAGCCCCAGCATTTT. It is translated as CASSPSTGADQPQHF.

There are a few counts of this clone. V usage is TRBV19 and J usage is TRBJ1-4; D unresolved. The germline CDR1 and CDR2 sequences are LNHDA and SQIVND (reference sequence). Trimming left V 3 bases short and J 4 bases short, with 9 bases between. The CDR3 totals 14 residues. CDR3 in amino acids: CASSIQANNEKLFF. The DNA of the CDR3 is TGTGCCAGTAGTATTCAAGCCAATAATGAAAAACTGTTTTTT.